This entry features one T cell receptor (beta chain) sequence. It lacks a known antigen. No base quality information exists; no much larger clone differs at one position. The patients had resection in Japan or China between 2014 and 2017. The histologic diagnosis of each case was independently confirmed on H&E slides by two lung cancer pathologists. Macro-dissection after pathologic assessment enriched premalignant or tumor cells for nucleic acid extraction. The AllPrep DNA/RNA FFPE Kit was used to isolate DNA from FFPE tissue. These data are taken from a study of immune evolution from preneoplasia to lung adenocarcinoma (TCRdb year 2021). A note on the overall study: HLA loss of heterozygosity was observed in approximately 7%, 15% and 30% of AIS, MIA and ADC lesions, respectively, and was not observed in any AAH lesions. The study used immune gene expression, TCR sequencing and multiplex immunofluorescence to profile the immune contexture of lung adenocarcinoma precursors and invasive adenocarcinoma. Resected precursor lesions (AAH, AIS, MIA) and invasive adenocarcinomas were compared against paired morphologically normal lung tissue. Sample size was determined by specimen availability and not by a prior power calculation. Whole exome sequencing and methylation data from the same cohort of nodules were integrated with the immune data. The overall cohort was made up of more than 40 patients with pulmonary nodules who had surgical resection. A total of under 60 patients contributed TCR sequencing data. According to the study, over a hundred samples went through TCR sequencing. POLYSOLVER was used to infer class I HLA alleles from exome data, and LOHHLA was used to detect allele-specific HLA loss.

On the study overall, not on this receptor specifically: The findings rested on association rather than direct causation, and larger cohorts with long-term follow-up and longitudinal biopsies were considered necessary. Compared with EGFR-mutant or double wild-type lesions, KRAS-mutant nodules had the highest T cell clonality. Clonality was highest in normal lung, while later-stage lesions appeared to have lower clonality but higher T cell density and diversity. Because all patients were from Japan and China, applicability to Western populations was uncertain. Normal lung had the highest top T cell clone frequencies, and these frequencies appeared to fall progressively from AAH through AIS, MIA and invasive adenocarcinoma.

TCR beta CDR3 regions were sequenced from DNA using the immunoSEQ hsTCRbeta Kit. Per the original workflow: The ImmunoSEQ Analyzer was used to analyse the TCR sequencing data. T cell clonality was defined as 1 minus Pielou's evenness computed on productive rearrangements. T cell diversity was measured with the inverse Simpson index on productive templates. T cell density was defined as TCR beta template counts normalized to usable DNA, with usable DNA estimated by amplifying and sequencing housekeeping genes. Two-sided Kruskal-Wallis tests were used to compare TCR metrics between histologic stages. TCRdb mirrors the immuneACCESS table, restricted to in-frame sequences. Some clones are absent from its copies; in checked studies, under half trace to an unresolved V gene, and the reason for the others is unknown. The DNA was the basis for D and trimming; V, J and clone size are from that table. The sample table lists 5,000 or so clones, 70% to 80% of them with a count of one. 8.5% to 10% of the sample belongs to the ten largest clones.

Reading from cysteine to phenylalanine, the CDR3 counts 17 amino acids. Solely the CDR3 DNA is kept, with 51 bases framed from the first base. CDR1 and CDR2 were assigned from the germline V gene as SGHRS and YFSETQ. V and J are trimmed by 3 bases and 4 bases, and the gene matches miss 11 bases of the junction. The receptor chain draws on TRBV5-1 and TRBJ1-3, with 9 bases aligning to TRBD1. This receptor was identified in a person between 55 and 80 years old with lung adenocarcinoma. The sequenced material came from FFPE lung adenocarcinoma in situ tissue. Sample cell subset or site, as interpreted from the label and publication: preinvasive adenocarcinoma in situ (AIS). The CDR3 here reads CASSSPGQGFSGNTIYF. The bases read TGCGCCAGCAGCTCTCCGGGACAGGGCTTCTCCGGAAACACCATATATTTT. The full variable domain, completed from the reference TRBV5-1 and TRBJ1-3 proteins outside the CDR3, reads KAGVTQTPRYLIKTRGQQVTLSCSPISGHRSVSWYQQTPGQGLQFLFEYFSETQRNKGNFPGRFSGRQFSNSRSEMNVSTLELGDSALYLCASSSPGQGFSGNTIYFGEGSWLTVV.